The clone carrying this T cell receptor (beta chain) has ten or more counts. Its specificity is unknown. These data come from a study of T cells in Graves' hyperthyroidism and ophthalmopathy. The source material, RNA transcripts, was used to amplify TCR beta CDR3 regions. HTBI primers were used for first-round RT-PCR of the TCR CDR3. TCRdb recomputed calls from the multiplex PCR reads with MiXCR, one row per CDR3 protein. The table shows more than 500,000 distinct CDR3 sequences, with around 15% occurring only once. There are 14 residues in the CDR3. V was trimmed by 6 bases and J by 1 base, leaving 10 bases between them. Germline values: CDR1 MDHEN, CDR2 SYDVKM. Whole-study results and caveats: Blood shared most expanded thyroid clonotypes above 0.001.

The genes are TRBV28 and TRBJ1-5; D remains unclear. Sequencing used blood. The receptor was isolated from a woman younger than 45 with Graves' hyperthyroidism. CDR3 region: CASRIGWSNQPQHF. The CDR3 DNA is TGTGCCAGCAGGATCGGGTGGAGCAATCAGCCCCAGCATTTT.